The clone carrying this TCR beta chain was seen only a few times. The source of the sample is a study of molecular identifiers for immune sequencing clone quantification. Study-wide context: The replicate experiment used RNA from roughly 20,000 or 100,000 naive CD8 cells. This RNA was split into five aliquots, and four of them were sequenced.

One entry per CDR3 protein, called by TCRdb with MiXCR from the PCR reads. The sample carries more than 450,000 distinct CDR3 sequences, less than 30% recorded once. The CDR3 is made up of 14 amino acids. V was shortened by 6 bases and J by 4 bases, with 14 bases between the two germline ends. The sequencing sample was made of naive CD8+ T cells from blood, with Jurkat cell RNA spiked in. Documented subset: FACS-sorted CD8+CD4-CCR7+CD45RA+ naive T cells. This TCR was recovered from a human donor in good health. Some libraries in this study had Jurkat cell RNA spiked in. The rearrangement links TRBV12-3 or TRBV12-4 to TRBJ2-3; D uncertain. The CDR3 DNA reads as TGTGCCAGCAGATCCCCAGACGCCCCAGATACGCAGTATTTT. Its protein is CASRSPDAPDTQYF.